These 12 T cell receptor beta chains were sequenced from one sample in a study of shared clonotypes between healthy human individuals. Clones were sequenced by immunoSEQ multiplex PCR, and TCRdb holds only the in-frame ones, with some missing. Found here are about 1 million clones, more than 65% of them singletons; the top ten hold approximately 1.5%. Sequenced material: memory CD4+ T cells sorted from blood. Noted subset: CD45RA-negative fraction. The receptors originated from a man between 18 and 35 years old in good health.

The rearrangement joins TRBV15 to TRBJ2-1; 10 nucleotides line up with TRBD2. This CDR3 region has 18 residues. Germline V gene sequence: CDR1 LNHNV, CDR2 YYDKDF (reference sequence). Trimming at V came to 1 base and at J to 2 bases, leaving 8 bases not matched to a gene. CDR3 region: CATSRGGPLAGAYNEQFF. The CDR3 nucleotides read TGTGCCACCAGCAGAGGGGGCCCTCTAGCGGGGGCCTACAATGAGCAGTTCTTC. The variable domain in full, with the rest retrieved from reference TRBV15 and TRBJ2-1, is DAMVIQNPRYQVTQFGKPVTLSCSQTLNHNVMYWYQQKSSQAPKLLFHYYDKDFNNEADTPDNFQSRRPNTSFCFLDIRSPGLGDTAMYLCATSRGGPLAGAYNEQFFGPGTRLTVL.

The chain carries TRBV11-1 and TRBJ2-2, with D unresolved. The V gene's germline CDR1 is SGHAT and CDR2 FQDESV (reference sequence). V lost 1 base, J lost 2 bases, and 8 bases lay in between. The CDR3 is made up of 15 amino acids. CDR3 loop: CASSLGPGNTGELFF. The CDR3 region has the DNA TGTGCCAGCAGCTTAGGACCAGGCAACACCGGGGAGCTGTTTTTT. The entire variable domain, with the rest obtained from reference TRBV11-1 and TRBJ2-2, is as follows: EAEVAQSPRYKITEKSQAVAFWCDPISGHATLYWYRQILGQGPELLVQFQDESVVDDSQLPKDRFSAERLKGVDSTLKIQPAELGDSAMYLCASSLGPGNTGELFFGEGSRLTVL.

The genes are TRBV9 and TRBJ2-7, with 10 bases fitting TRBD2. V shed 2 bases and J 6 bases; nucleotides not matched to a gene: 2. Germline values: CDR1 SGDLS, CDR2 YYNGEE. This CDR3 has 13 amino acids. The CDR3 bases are TGTGCCAGCAGCGTTAGCGGGAGGATCGAGCAGTACTTC. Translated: CASSVSGRIEQYF. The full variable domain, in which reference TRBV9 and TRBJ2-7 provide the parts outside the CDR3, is DSGVTQTPKHLITATGQRVTLRCSPRSGDLSVYWYQQSLDQGLQFLIQYYNGEERAKGNILERFSAQQFPDLHSELNLSSLELGDSALYFCASSVSGRIEQYFGPGTRLTVT.

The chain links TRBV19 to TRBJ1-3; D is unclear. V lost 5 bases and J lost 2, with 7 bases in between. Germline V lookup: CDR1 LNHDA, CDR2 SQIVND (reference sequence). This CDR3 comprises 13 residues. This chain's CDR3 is CASSRQPGNTIYF. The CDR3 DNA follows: TGTGCCAGTAGTCGGCAGCCTGGAAACACCATATATTTT.

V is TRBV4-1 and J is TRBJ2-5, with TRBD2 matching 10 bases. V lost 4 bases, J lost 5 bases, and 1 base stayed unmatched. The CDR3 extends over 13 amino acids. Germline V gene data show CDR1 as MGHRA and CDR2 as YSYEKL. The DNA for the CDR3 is TGCGCCAGCAGCCTTAGCGGGAGGGAGACCCAGTACTTC. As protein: CASSLSGRETQYF.

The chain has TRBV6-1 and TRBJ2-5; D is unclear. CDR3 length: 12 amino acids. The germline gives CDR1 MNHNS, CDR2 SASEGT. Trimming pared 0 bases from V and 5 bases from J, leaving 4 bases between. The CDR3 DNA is TGTGCCAGCAGTGAAGCTGGGGAGACCCAGTACTTC. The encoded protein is CASSEAGETQYF.

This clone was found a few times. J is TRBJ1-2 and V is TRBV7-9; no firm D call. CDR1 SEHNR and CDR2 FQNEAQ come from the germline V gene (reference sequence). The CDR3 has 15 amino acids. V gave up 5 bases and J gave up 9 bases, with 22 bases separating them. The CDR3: CASSPGQVGDLRYTF. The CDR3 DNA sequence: TGTGCCAGCAGCCCGGGTCAGGTCGGGGATCTACGCTACACCTTC.

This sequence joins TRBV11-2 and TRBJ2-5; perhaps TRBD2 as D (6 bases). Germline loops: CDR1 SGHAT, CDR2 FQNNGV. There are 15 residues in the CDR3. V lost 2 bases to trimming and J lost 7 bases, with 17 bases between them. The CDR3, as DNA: TGTGCCAGCAGCTTATATGGCGGGGTGGGCCGGACCCAGTACTTC. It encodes CASSLYGGVGRTQYF. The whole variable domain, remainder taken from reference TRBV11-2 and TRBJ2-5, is EAGVAQSPRYKIIEKRQSVAFWCNPISGHATLYWYQQILGQGPKLLIQFQNNGVVDDSQLPKDRFSAERLKGVDSTLKIQPAKLEDSAVYLCASSLYGGVGRTQYFGPGTRLLVL.

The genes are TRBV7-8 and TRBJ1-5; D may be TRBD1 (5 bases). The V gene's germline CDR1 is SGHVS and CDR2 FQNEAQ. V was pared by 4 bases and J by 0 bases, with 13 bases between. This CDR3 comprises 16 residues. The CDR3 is CASSSGGTNSNQPQHF. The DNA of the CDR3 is TGTGCCAGCAGCTCCGGAGGGACGAATAGCAATCAGCCCCAGCATTTT.

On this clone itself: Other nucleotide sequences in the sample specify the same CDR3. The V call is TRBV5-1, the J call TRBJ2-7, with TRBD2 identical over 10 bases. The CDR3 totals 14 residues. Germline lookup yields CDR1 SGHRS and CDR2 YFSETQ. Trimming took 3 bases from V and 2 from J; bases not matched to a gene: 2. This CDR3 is CASSSSGGTYEQYF. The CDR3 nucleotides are TGCGCCAGCAGCTCTAGCGGGGGAACCTACGAGCAGTACTTC.

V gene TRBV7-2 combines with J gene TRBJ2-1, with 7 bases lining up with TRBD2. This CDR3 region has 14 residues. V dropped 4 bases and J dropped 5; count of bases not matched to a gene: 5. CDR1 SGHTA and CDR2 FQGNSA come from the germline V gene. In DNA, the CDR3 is TGTGCCAGCAGCTCACAAGCGGGAAACAATGAGCAGTTCTTC. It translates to CASSSQAGNNEQFF.

CDR3 bases: TGTGCCACCAGCAGACCCTACAGGGAAGGCAATCAGCCCCAGCATTTT. Residues: CATSRPYREGNQPQHF. The chain combines TRBV15 with TRBJ1-5, with D perhaps matching TRBD1 (6 bases). V was shortened by 2 bases and J by 2 bases, with 13 bases between the two germline ends. Germline V gene lookup returns CDR1 LNHNV and CDR2 YYDKDF (reference sequence). The CDR3 covers 16 residues.